This T cell receptor (beta chain) was sequenced for a study of blood T cell repertoires in COVID-19. The wider study: The United States, Italy and Spain supplied acute and convalescent COVID-19 samples. Nucleic acid was either cDNA or gDNA, and it came from T cells, B-cell-depleted T cells, or PBMCs.

Per the study methods: Estimates of nucleated cell counts were drawn from the amplification of reference gene primers. Using immunoSEQ multiplex PCR, the repertoire was profiled, and TCRdb retains in-frame clones only, with some absent. The V and J calls and the clone size are those of that table, but D and trimming were determined from the DNA. The sample records more than 85,000 clones, over 65% being singletons. CDR1 is SGHNT, CDR2 YENEEA, per germline. The length of the CDR3 is 14 residues. V lost 1 base and J 7 bases, leaving 12 bases between the germline ends. The chain is built from TRBV11-3 and TRBJ2-3; a weak D match, TRBD1 (6 bases). This clonotype originated in a woman over 75 with acute or convalescent COVID-19. The sequenced material came from peripheral blood. CDR3 sequence: CASSLVLGANTQYF. For the CDR3, the DNA is TGTGCCAGCAGCTTAGTTCTGGGGGCGAATACGCAGTATTTT.